Listed below are T cell receptor beta chains from one sample, sequenced in a study of technical replicates of blood from a few donors. Produced via immunoSEQ multiplex PCR; TCRdb's table is partial and in-frame only. The sample yields 65,000 to 85,000 clones, about 98% seen once. The specimen was T cells isolated from PBMCs. These receptors came from a human donor in good health. Both conserved end residues are trimmed from each CDR3.

V	J	CDR3
TRBV2	TRBJ2-7	ASRTSGSYEQY
TRBV12-2	TRBJ2-1	ASRLSRGDRGPRSSYNEQF
TRBV5-1	TRBJ1-2	ASSLVEASNYGYT
TRBV28	TRBJ2-7	ASSSRLAVGNYEQY
TRBV4-1	TRBJ2-7	ASSPNPDTSAGQY
TRBV28	TRBJ2-1	ASRSGEQF
TRBV13	TRBJ1-2	ASSLGPWDRQNYGYT
TRBV18	TRBJ1-2	ASSLEGASSSGYT
TRBV4-1	TRBJ1-1	ASSQGQLRNTEAF
TRBV5-1	TRBJ2-3	ASSLGQKNSDTQY
TRBV12-2	TRBJ1-1	ASRRETCGTSTEAF
TRBV14	TRBJ1-6	ASRFPRSYNSPLH
TRBV5-1	TRBJ1-6	ASSRSAGIEVTSPLH
TRBV27	TRBJ2-7	ASSPDARRDSYEQY
TRBV18	TRBJ2-3	ASCAGTGGTDTQY
TRBV27	TRBJ1-2	ASRTGFFGYT
TRBV30	TRBJ1-2	AWNRNRGPPIYGYT